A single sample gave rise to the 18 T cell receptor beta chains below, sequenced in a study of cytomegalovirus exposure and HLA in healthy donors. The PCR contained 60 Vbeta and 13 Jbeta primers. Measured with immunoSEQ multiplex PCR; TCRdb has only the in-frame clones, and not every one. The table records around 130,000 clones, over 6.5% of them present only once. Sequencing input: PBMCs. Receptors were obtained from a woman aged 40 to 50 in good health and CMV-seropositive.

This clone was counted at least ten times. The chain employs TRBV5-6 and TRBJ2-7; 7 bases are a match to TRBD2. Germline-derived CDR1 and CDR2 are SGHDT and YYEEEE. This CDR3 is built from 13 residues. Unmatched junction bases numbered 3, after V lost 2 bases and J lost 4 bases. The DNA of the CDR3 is TGTGCCAGCAGCTTCATGGGGGGGTACGAGCAGTACTTC. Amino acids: CASSFMGGYEQYF.

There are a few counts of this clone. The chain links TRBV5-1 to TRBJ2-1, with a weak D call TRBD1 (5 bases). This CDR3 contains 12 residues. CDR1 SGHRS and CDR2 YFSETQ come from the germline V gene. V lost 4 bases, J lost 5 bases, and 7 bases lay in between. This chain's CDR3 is CASSVTDNEQFF. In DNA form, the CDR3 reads TGCGCCAGCAGCGTGACAGACAATGAGCAGTTCTTC.

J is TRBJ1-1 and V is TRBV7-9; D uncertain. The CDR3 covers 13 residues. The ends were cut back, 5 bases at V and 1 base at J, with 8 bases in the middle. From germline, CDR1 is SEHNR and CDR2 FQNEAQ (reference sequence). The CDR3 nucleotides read TGTGCCAGCAGCACGGAGAGGAACACTGAAGCTTTCTTT. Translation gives CASSTERNTEAFF.

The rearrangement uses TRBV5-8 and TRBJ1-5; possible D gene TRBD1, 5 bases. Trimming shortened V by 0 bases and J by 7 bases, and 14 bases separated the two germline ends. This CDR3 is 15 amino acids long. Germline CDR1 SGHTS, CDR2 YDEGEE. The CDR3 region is CASSLVRGDGQPQHF. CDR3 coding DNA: TGTGCCAGCAGCTTGGTAAGGGGTGACGGGCAGCCCCAGCATTTT.

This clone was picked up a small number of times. In DNA, the CDR3 is TGTGCCAGCACCCAGGGGATGCCATATGGCTACACCTTC. The encoded protein is CASTQGMPYGYTF. This sequence joins TRBV6-1 and TRBJ1-2; D perhaps matches TRBD1 (6 bases). V gave up 7 bases and J gave up 5 bases, with 14 bases separating them. CDR1 is MNHNS, CDR2 SASEGT, per germline. CDR3 length equals 13 residues.

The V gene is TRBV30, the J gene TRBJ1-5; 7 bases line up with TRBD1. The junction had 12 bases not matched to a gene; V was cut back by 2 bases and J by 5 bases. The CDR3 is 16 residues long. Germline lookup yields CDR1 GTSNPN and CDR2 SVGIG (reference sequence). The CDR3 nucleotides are TGTGCCTGGAGTCACCACCCTACAGGGGCTTATCAGCCCCAGCATTTT. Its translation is CAWSHHPTGAYQPQHF. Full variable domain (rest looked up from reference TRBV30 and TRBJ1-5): SQTIHQWPATLVQPVGSPLSLECTVEGTSNPNLYWYRQAAGRGLQLLFYSVGIGQISSEVPQNLSASRPQDRQFILSSKKLLLSDSGFYLCAWSHHPTGAYQPQHFGDGTRLSIL.

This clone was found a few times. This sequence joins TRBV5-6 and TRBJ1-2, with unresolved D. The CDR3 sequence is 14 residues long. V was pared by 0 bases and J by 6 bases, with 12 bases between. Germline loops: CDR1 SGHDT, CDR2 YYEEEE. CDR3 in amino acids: CASSLGGFRDGYTF. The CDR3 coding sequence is TGTGCCAGCAGCTTGGGCGGCTTTCGGGATGGCTACACCTTC. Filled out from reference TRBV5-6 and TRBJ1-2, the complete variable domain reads DAGVTQSPTHLIKTRGQQVTLRCSPKSGHDTVSWYQQALGQGPQFIFQYYEEEERQRGNFPDRFSGHQFPNYSSELNVNALLLGDSALYLCASSLGGFRDGYTFGSGTRLTVV.

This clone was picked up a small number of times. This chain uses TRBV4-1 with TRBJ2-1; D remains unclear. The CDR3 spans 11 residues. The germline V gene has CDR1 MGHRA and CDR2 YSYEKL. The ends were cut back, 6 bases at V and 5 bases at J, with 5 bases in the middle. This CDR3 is CASRADNEQFF. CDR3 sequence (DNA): TGCGCCAGCAGAGCCGACAATGAGCAGTTCTTC.

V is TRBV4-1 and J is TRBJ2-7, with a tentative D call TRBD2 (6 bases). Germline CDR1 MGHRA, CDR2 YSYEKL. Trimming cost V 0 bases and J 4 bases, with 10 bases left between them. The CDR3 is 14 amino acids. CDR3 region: CASSQESGGYEQYF. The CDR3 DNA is TGCGCCAGCAGCCAAGAGTCTGGGGGGTACGAGCAGTACTTC.

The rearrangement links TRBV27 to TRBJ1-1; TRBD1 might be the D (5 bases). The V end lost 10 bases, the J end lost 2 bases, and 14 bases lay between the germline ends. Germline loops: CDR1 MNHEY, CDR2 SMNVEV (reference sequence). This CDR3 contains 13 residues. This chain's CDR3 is CATRFQGNTEAFF. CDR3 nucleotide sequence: TGTGCCACCCGATTCCAGGGAAACACTGAAGCTTTCTTT.

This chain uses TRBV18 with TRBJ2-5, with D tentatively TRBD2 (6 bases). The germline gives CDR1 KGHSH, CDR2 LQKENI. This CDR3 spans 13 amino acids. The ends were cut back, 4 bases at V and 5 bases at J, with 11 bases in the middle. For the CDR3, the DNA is TGTGCCAGCTCACAGGGGACTGTGGAGACCCAGTACTTC. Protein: CASSQGTVETQYF.

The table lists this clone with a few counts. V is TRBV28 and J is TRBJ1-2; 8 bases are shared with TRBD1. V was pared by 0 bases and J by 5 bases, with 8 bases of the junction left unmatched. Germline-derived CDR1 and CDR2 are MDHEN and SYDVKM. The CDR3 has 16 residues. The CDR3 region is CASSLWDEDRAYGYTF. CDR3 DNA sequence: TGTGCCAGCAGTTTATGGGATGAGGACAGGGCTTATGGCTACACCTTC.

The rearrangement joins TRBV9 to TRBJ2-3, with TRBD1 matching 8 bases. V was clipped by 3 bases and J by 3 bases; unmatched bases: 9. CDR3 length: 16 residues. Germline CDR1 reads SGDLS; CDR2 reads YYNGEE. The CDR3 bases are TGTGCCAGCAGCGCGACGACAGGGGAATCGACAGATACGCAGTATTTT. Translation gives CASSATTGESTDTQYF.

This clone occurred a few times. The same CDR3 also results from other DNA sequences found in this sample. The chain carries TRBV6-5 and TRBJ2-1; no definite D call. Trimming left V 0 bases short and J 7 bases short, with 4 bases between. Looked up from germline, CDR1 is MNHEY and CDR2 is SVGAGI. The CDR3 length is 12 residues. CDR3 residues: CASSYSPNEQFF. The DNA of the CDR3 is TGTGCCAGCAGTTACTCTCCTAATGAGCAGTTCTTC.

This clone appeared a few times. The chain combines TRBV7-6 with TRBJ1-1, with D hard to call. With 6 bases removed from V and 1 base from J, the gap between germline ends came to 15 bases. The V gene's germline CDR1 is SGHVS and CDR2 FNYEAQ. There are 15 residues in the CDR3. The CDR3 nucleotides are TGTGCCAGCAGTCCTGATCTATTTGAGAACACTGAAGCTTTCTTT. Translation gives CASSPDLFENTEAFF.

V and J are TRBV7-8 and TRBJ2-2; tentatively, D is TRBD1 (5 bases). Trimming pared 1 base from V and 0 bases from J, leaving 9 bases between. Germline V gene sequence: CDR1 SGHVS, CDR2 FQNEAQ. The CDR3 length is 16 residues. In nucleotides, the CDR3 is TGTGCCAGCAGCTTAGTCCAGGGTGCGAACACCGGGGAGCTGTTTTTT. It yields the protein CASSLVQGANTGELFF. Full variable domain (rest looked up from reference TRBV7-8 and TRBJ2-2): GAGVSQSPRYKVAKRGQDVALRCDPISGHVSLFWYQQALGQGPEFLTYFQNEAQLDKSGLPSDRFFAERPEGSVSTLKIQRTQQEDSAVYLCASSLVQGANTGELFFGEGSRLTVL.

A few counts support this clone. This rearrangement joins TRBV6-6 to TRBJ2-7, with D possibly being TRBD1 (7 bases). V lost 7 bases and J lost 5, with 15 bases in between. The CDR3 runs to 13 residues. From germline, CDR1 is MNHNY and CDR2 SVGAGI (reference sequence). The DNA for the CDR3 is TGTGCCAGCAACCGACAGGGCGGGGACGAGCAGTACTTC. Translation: CASNRQGGDEQYF.

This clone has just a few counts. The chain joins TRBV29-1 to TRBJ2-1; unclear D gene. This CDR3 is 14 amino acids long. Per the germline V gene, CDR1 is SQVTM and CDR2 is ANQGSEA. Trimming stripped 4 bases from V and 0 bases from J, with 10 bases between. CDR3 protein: CSVVFSHSYNEQFF. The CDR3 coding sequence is TGCAGCGTTGTGTTTAGCCACTCCTACAATGAGCAGTTCTTC.